This entry lists 6 T cell receptor beta chains sequenced from one sample in a study of Ad26.COV2.S vaccination and SARS-CoV-2 variants. The sample's treatment: approximately 18 received Ad26.COV2.S at low or high dose, single or two shots; about 5 received placebo; per-sample allocation not given. The study sampled participants on day 63 after the first vaccine or placebo injection. Only in-frame clones appear in the TCRdb table, and some are missing; sequencing was by immunoSEQ multiplex PCR. The sample has over 400,000 clones, roughly nine tenths seen once. The specimen comprised peripheral blood, sampled in a trial of Ad26.COV2.S vaccine versus placebo. The source of these receptors is a person between 18 and 59 years old who received the Ad26.COV2.S COVID-19 vaccine or a placebo.

The CDR3 loop is CASSSHPSNEKLFF. The CDR3, as DNA: TGTGCCAGCAGCTCCCATCCAAGTAATGAAAAACTGTTTTTT. V is TRBV7-8 and J is TRBJ1-4; D gene unclear. With 4 bases removed from V and 4 bases from J, the gap between germline ends came to 10 bases. CDR3 length equals 14 residues. Per the germline V gene, CDR1 is SGHVS and CDR2 is FQNEAQ. Full variable domain (rest looked up from reference TRBV7-8 and TRBJ1-4): GAGVSQSPRYKVAKRGQDVALRCDPISGHVSLFWYQQALGQGPEFLTYFQNEAQLDKSGLPSDRFFAERPEGSVSTLKIQRTQQEDSAVYLCASSSHPSNEKLFFGSGTQLSVL.

In this sample, this clone turned up once. This chain links TRBV7-9 with TRBJ2-3; D may be TRBD1 or TRBD2 (5 bases each). Germline CDR1 and CDR2: SEHNR and FQNEAQ (reference sequence). The CDR3 runs to 13 residues. Trimming cost V 8 bases and J 2 bases, with 11 bases left between them. CDR3 protein: CASRGTNTDTQYF. CDR3 bases: TGTGCCAGCCGTGGGACCAACACAGATACGCAGTATTTT.

This rearrangement joins TRBV30 to TRBJ2-7; 9 positions match TRBD2. The V and J ends lost 0 bases and 3 bases, in that order; junction bases with no gene match: 3. The CDR3 spans 14 residues. The germline gives CDR1 GTSNPN, CDR2 SVGIG (reference sequence). CDR3 nucleotides: TGTGCCTGGAGTGTAAATAGCGGGGGCTACGAGCAGTACTTC. Translating it yields CAWSVNSGGYEQYF. Full variable domain (remainder filled in from reference TRBV30 and TRBJ2-7): SQTIHQWPATLVQPVGSPLSLECTVEGTSNPNLYWYRQAAGRGLQLLFYSVGIGQISSEVPQNLSASRPQDRQFILSSKKLLLSDSGFYLCAWSVNSGGYEQYFGPGTRLTVT.

The chain joins TRBV27 to TRBJ1-4; TRBD1 is a possible D gene (6 bases). Germline loops: CDR1 MNHEY, CDR2 SMNVEV (reference sequence). The CDR3 is 16 amino acids. With 1 base removed from V and 0 bases from J, the gap between germline ends came to 9 bases. CDR3 residues: CASSLLGGATNEKLFF. CDR3 in DNA: TGTGCCAGCAGTTTATTGGGGGGCGCAACTAATGAAAAACTGTTTTTT.

The chain links TRBV7-2 to TRBJ2-3; a weak D match, TRBD2 (5 bases). V dropped 3 bases and J dropped 5 bases, with 15 bases sitting between them. From germline, CDR1 is SGHTA and CDR2 FQGNSA. The CDR3 has 15 residues. CDR3 DNA: TGTGCCAGCAGCTTGGAGAGGGCTGTAAGAGATACGCAGTATTTT. This translates into CASSLERAVRDTQYF. Complete variable domain (other parts from reference TRBV7-2 and TRBJ2-3): GAGVSQSPSNKVTEKGKDVELRCDPISGHTALYWYRQSLGQGLEFLIYFQGNSAPDKSGLPSDRFSAERTGGSVSTLTIQRTQQEDSAVYLCASSLERAVRDTQYFGPGTRLTVL.

The V and J genes are TRBV6-6 and TRBJ1-6; 7 bases line up with TRBD1. The V and J ends lost 5 bases and 4 bases, in that order; junction bases with no gene match: 14. The V gene's germline CDR1 is MNHNY and CDR2 SVGAGI (reference sequence). CDR3 length equals 18 residues. Here the CDR3 DNA reads TGTGCCAGCAGTAGATCCCGCCGGGACAGTGATTATAATTCACCCCTCCACTTT. Amino acids: CASSRSRRDSDYNSPLHF.